The sequence of this T cell receptor (beta chain) was determined in a study of T cell changes during pregnancy in multiple sclerosis. This table comes from immunoSEQ multiplex PCR, and its TCRdb copy is limited to in-frame clones, with some not included. The sample yields about 59,000 clones, around 93% seen once. The receptor comes from a female donor in good health, enrolled as a control in a pregnancy study. The sample here was peripheral blood, taken in the second trimester of pregnancy.

In nucleotides, the CDR3 is TGTGCCAGTAGGGCAGGTGGCCGGGGCGAGCAGTACTTC. Translating gives CASRAGGRGEQYF. The genes are TRBV19 and TRBJ2-7; weak D call: TRBD2 (5 bases). Trimming shortened V by 6 bases and J by 6 bases, and 15 bases separated the two germline ends. Germline V gene data show CDR1 as LNHDA and CDR2 as SQIVND (reference sequence). The CDR3 totals 13 residues.